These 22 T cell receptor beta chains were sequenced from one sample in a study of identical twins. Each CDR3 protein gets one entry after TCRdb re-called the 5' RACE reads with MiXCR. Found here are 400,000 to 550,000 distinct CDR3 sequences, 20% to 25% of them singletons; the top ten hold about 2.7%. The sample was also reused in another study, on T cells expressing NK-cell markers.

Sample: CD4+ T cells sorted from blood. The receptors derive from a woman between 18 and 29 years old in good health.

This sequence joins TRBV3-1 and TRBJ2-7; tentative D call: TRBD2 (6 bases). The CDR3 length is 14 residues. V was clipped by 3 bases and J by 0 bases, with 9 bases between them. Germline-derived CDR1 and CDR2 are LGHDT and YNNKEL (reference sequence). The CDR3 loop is CASSHAGSSYEQYF. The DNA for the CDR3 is TGTGCCAGCAGCCACGCGGGGAGCTCCTACGAGCAGTACTTC.

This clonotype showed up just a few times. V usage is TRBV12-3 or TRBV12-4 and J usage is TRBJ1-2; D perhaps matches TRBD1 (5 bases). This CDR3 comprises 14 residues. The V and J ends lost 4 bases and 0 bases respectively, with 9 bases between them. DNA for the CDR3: TGTGCCAGCAGTTCTCAGGGTCCTAACTATGGCTACACCTTC. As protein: CASSSQGPNYGYTF.

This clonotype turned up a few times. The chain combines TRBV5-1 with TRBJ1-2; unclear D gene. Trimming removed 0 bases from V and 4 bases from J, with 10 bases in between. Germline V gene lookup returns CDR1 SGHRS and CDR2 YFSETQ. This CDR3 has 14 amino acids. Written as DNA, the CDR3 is TGCGCCAGCAGCTTGGCGACTACCGGCTATGGCTACACCTTC. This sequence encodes CASSLATTGYGYTF.

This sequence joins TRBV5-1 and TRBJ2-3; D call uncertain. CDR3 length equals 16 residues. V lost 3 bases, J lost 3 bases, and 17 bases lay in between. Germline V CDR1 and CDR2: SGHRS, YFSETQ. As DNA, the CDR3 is TGCGCCAGCAGCTCCCGCCCCTCCTCTGGGACAGATACGCAGTATTTT. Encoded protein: CASSSRPSSGTDTQYF.

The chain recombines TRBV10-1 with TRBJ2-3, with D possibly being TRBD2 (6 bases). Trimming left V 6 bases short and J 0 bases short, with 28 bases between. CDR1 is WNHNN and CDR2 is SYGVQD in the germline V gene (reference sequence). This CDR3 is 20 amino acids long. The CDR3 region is CASSRRRSMVAVTSTDTQYF. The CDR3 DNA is TGCGCCAGCAGCCGCCGGCGGTCGATGGTAGCGGTTACTAGCACAGATACGCAGTATTTT.

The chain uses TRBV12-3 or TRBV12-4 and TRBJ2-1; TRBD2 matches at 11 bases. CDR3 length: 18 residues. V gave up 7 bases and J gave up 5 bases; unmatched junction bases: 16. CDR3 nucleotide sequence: TGTGCCAGCAATTTTGCCCCCTTAGCGGGAGGGCCGAACAATGAGCAGTTCTTC. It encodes CASNFAPLAGGPNNEQFF.

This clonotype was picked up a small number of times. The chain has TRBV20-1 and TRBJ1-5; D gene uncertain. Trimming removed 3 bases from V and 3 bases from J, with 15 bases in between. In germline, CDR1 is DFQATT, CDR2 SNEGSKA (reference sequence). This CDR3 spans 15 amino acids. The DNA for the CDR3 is TGCAGTGCTAGCGCGACGGCCGGTTACAATCAGCCCCAGCATTTT. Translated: CSASATAGYNQPQHF.

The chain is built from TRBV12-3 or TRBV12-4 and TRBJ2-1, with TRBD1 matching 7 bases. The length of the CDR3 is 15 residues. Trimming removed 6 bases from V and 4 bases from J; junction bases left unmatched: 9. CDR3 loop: CASSDREIGYNEQFF. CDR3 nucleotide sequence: TGTGCCAGCAGCGACAGGGAAATAGGATACAATGAGCAGTTCTTC.

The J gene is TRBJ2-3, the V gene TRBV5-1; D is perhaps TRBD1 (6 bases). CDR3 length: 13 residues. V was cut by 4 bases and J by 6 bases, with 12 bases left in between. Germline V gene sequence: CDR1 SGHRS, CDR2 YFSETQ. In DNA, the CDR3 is TGCGCCAGCAGCGGGGGCCAGTCTGATACGCAGTATTTT. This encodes CASSGGQSDTQYF.

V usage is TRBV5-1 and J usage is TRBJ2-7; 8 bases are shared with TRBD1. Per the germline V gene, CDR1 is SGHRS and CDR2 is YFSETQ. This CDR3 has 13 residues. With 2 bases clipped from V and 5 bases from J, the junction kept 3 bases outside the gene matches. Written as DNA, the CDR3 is TGCGCCAGCAGCTTCCTGGACAGGGACGAGCAGTACTTC. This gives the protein CASSFLDRDEQYF.

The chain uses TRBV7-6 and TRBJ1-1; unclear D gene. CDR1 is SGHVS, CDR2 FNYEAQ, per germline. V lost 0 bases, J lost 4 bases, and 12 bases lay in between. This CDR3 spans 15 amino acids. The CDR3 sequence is CASSLASIGGTEAFF. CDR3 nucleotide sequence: TGTGCCAGCAGCTTAGCCTCCATAGGCGGCACTGAAGCTTTCTTT.

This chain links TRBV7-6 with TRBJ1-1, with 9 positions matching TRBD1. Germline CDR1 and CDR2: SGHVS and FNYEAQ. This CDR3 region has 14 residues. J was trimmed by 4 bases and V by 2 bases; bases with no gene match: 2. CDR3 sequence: CASSLQDRGTEAFF. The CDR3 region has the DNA TGTGCCAGCAGCTTACAGGACAGGGGCACTGAAGCTTTCTTT.

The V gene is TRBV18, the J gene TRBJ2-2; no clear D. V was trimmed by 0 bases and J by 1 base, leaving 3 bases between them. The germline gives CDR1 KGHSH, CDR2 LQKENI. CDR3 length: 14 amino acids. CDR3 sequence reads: CASSPPLNTGELFF. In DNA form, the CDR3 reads TGTGCCAGCTCACCACCGCTGAACACCGGGGAGCTGTTTTTT.

The CDR3 region has the DNA TGCGCCAGCAGCTGGGACTGGGGAACGGAGCAGTACTTC. It codes for CASSWDWGTEQYF. This chain connects TRBV5-1 to TRBJ2-7; maybe TRBD2 (6 bases). V was pared by 3 bases and J by 7 bases, with 14 bases between. The CDR3 is 13 amino acids. The germline V gene has CDR1 SGHRS and CDR2 YFSETQ.

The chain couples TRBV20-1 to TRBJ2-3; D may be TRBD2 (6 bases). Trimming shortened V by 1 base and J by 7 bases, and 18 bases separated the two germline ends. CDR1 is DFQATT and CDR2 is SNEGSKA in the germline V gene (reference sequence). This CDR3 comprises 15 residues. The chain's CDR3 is CSARVPGGRGNTQYF. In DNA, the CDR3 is TGCAGTGCTAGAGTACCCGGGGGTCGAGGGAATACGCAGTATTTT.

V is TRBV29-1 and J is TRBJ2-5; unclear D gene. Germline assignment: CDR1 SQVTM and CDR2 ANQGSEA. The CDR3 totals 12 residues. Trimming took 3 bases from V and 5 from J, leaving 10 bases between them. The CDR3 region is CSVDSVGETQYF. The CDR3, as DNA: TGCAGCGTTGACAGCGTTGGCGAGACCCAGTACTTC.

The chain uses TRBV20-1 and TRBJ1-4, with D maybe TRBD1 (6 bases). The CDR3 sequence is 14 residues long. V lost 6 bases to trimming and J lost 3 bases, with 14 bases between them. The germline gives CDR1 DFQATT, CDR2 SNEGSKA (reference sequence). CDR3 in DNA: TGCAGTGCAATTACAGGGTCTTCTAATGAAAAACTGTTTTTT. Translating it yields CSAITGSSNEKLFF.

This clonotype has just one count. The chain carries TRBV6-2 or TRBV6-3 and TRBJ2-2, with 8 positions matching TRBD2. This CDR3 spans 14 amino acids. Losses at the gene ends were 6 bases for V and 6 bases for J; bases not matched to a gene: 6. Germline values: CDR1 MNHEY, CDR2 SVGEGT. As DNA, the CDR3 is TGTGCCAGCAGGTCAGCGGGAGAGGCCGGGGAGCTGTTTTTT. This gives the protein CASRSAGEAGELFF.

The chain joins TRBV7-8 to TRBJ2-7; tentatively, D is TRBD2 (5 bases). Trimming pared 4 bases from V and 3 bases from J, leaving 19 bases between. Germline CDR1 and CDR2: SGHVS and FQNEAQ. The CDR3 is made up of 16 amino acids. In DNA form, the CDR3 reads TGTGCCAGCAGCTCCTTTTCCGGGATCCTTTACTACGAGCAGTACTTC. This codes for CASSSFSGILYYEQYF.

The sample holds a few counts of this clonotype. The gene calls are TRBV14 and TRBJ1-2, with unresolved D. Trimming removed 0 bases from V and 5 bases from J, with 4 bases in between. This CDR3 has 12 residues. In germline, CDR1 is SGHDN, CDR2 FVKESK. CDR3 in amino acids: CASSQDGYGYTF. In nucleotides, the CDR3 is TGTGCCAGCAGCCAAGATGGGTATGGCTACACCTTC.

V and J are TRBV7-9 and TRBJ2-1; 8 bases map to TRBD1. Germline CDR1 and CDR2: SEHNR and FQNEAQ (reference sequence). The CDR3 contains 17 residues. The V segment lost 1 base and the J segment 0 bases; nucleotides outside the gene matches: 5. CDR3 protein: CASSLVRGLSSYNEQFF. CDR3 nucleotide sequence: TGTGCCAGCAGCTTAGTCAGGGGGCTAAGCTCCTACAATGAGCAGTTCTTC.

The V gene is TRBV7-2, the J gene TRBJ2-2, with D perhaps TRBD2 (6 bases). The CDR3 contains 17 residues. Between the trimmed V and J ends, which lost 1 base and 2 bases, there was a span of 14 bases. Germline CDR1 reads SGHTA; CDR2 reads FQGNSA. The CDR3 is CASSLGPLATNTGELFF. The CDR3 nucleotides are TGTGCCAGCAGCTTAGGTCCCCTAGCGACTAACACCGGGGAGCTGTTTTTT.